This T cell receptor beta chain was sequenced for a study of CXCR3-negative and CXCR3-positive naive CD8 T cells. Through 5' RACE with UMI labels, the TRB cDNA libraries were prepared. For each CDR3 protein, TCRdb gives one entry from its re-call of the 5' RACE reads, without DNA. The clone table shows about 40,000 distinct CDR3 sequences, with the ten largest holding approximately 7.7%. The germline CDR1 and CDR2 sequences are SGHTA and FQGTGA. The CDR3 extends over 13 amino acids. The specimen sequenced was memory CD8+ T cells from blood. The sequence was collected from a human donor in good health. Some clones in this sample may be carry-over from other donors' samples. The chain links TRBV7-3 to TRBJ2-2; checking the TCRdb D call of TRBD2 is not possible without DNA. This CDR3 is CASSLMGGGELFF.